The source of this T cell receptor (beta chain) is a study of blood T cell repertoires in COVID-19. At the level of the study: Researchers got acute and convalescent COVID-19 samples from the United States, Italy and Spain. The cDNA or gDNA used as material had been derived from T cells, B-cell-depleted T cells, or PBMCs.

The CDR3 is 16 residues long. Trimming at V came to 6 bases and at J to 0 bases, leaving 9 bases not matched to a gene. CDR1 is KGHSH and CDR2 is LQKENI in the germline V gene. This clone was seen just once. In the original workflow: Researchers report that nucleated cell counts were estimated from reference gene primer amplification. The assay was immunoSEQ multiplex PCR, and TCRdb's table has in-frame clones only and misses some. Clone size and the V and J calls come from that table; the DNA yielded D and trimming. This table holds about 37,000 clones, around 93% found once. The clonotype was recovered from a woman younger than 45 in a cohort sampled during active COVID-19. V gene TRBV18 combines with J gene TRBJ2-3; 7 nucleotides match TRBD2. Specimen: peripheral blood. In DNA, the CDR3 is TGTGCCAGCTCCCCGCGGGGAGCGGGGAGCACAGATACGCAGTATTTT. The encoded protein is CASSPRGAGSTDTQYF.